This T cell receptor (beta chain) was identified in a study of regulatory T cells in long-lasting Graves disease. With iRepertoire HTBI primers and Arm-PCR of CDR3 regions, TCR beta libraries were built. In TCRdb, the multiplex PCR reads were re-called with MiXCR into one record per CDR3 protein. In the table there are about 620,000 distinct CDR3 sequences, approximately 15% of which are singletons. Looked up from germline, CDR1 is MNHEY and CDR2 is SMNVEV (reference sequence). Between the trimmed V and J ends, which lost 6 bases and 2 bases, there was a span of 10 bases. The CDR3 extends over 14 amino acids. Time point specified: newly diagnosed GD, antithyroid drugs for less than 3 months. With RNA extracted from PBMCs as input, the TCR library was made. These data were also reused for a study on T cells in Graves' hyperthyroidism and ophthalmopathy.

The sample here was peripheral blood mononuclear cells (PBMCs), taken at new diagnosis, from a patient treated with antithyroid drugs. This rearrangement joins TRBV27 to TRBJ2-2, with a weak D call TRBD2 (6 bases). The sequence derives from a woman aged 25 to 39 with Graves disease. This CDR3 is CASSGTFNTGELFF. The CDR3 DNA reads as TGTGCCAGCAGCGGGACTTTCAACACCGGGGAGCTGTTTTTT.